The 9 T cell receptor beta chains reported below all come from one sample, sequenced in a study of CD8 T cells in ankylosing spondylitis. TCRdb re-called the 5' RACE reads with MiXCR, one entry per CDR3 protein. This sample has about 500,000 distinct CDR3 sequences, with roughly 13% found just once. Study results and limitations: A motif of fewer than ten highly homologous TCR beta variants was seen as apparently characteristic of ankylosing spondylitis blood.

Their antigens are not known. The sample comprised blood, either unsorted or a sorted T cell fraction (not recorded which). These receptors were taken from a male donor with ankylosing spondylitis.

This clonotype showed up just a few times. The chain recombines TRBV20-1 with TRBJ1-1, with D perhaps TRBD1 (5 bases). V lost 6 bases to trimming and J lost 5 bases, with 19 bases between them. Per the germline V gene, CDR1 is DFQATT and CDR2 is SNEGSKA (reference sequence). CDR3 size: 14 residues. CDR3 sequence: CSATGGGILTEAFF. As DNA, the CDR3 is TGCAGTGCCACCGGCGGGGGGATCTTGACTGAAGCTTTCTTT.

This clonotype was counted ten times or more. The chain links TRBV15 to TRBJ1-1; possible D gene TRBD1, 5 bases. The CDR3 covers 14 residues. V was shortened by 2 bases and J by 5 bases, with 12 bases between the two germline ends. Looked up from germline, CDR1 is LNHNV and CDR2 is YYDKDF (reference sequence). CDR3 DNA sequence: TGTGCCACCAGCAGACCTACAGGAGCAACTGAAGCTTTCTTT. Its protein is CATSRPTGATEAFF. The variable domain in full, with the rest retrieved from reference TRBV15 and TRBJ1-1, is DAMVIQNPRYQVTQFGKPVTLSCSQTLNHNVMYWYQQKSSQAPKLLFHYYDKDFNNEADTPDNFQSRRPNTSFCFLDIRSPGLGDTAMYLCATSRPTGATEAFFGQGTRLTVV.

Ten or more counts support this clonotype. This chain joins TRBV5-1 and TRBJ2-5; perhaps TRBD2 as D (5 bases). In germline, CDR1 is SGHRS, CDR2 YFSETQ. CDR3 size: 13 residues. V lost 1 base, J lost 5 bases, and 9 bases lay in between. The CDR3 DNA reads TGCGCCAGCAGCTTGCTCCAGCGGGAGACCCAGTACTTC. Protein product: CASSLLQRETQYF. Filled out from reference TRBV5-1 and TRBJ2-5, the complete variable domain reads KAGVTQTPRYLIKTRGQQVTLSCSPISGHRSVSWYQQTPGQGLQFLFEYFSETQRNKGNFPGRFSGRQFSNSRSEMNVSTLELGDSALYLCASSLLQRETQYFGPGTRLLVL.

The CDR3: CASSLVAFQETQYF. The DNA of the CDR3 is TGTGCCAGCAGCTTAGTAGCGTTCCAAGAGACCCAGTACTTC. The rearrangement links TRBV11-2 to TRBJ2-5; tentatively, D is TRBD2 (5 bases). The germline V gene encodes CDR1 SGHAT and CDR2 FQNNGV. The V gene lost 1 base and the J gene lost 1 base, with 7 bases spanning the gap. This CDR3 region has 14 residues.

This chain connects TRBV29-1 to TRBJ2-3, with D unresolved. CDR1 is SQVTM, CDR2 ANQGSEA, per germline. The V end was cut by 7 bases, the J end by 6 bases, with 5 bases between. This CDR3 spans 9 amino acids. CDR3 protein: CSEGDTQYF. The CDR3 DNA sequence: TGCAGCGAAGGGGATACGCAGTATTTT.

This clonotype was observed many times. V usage is TRBV3-1 and J usage is TRBJ2-3; D may match TRBD1 or TRBD2 (5 bases each). V shed 3 bases and J shed 6 bases, with 10 bases lying between them. From germline, CDR1 is LGHDT and CDR2 YNNKEL (reference sequence). This CDR3 contains 13 residues. DNA for the CDR3: TGTGCCAGCAGCCACTACGGGACCGATACGCAGTATTTT. The encoded protein is CASSHYGTDTQYF.

The J gene is TRBJ1-2, the V gene TRBV20-1; TRBD1 might be the D (5 bases). Trimming took off 3 bases at V and 4 bases at J, with 9 bases between the two ends. Looked up from germline, CDR1 is DFQATT and CDR2 is SNEGSKA (reference sequence). This CDR3 spans 12 amino acids. In DNA form, the CDR3 reads TGCAGTGCTAGGCCAGACAGCTATGGCTACACCTTC. It codes for CSARPDSYGYTF.

This clonotype has more than one count but fewer than ten. The chain employs TRBV3-1 and TRBJ2-5; D call uncertain. Trimming took 6 bases from V and 5 from J, leaving 16 bases between them. The CDR3 extends over 14 amino acids. CDR1 is LGHDT, CDR2 YNNKEL, per germline (reference sequence). The CDR3 reads CASSRRPSRETQYF. The CDR3 DNA reads as TGTGCCAGCAGTCGAAGACCATCCCGGGAGACCCAGTACTTC.

The chain joins TRBV9 to TRBJ1-2; perhaps TRBD1 as D (5 bases). V shed 2 bases and J shed 5 bases, with 10 bases lying between them. Per the germline V gene, CDR1 is SGDLS and CDR2 is YYNGEE. This CDR3 is built from 13 residues. CDR3 loop: CASSVGGTYGYTF. CDR3 nucleotide sequence: TGTGCCAGCAGCGTGGGAGGGACGTATGGCTACACCTTC. Using reference TRBV9 and TRBJ1-2 for the parts outside the CDR3, the full variable domain is DSGVTQTPKHLITATGQRVTLRCSPRSGDLSVYWYQQSLDQGLQFLIQYYNGEERAKGNILERFSAQQFPDLHSELNLSSLELGDSALYFCASSVGGTYGYTFGSGTRLTVV.